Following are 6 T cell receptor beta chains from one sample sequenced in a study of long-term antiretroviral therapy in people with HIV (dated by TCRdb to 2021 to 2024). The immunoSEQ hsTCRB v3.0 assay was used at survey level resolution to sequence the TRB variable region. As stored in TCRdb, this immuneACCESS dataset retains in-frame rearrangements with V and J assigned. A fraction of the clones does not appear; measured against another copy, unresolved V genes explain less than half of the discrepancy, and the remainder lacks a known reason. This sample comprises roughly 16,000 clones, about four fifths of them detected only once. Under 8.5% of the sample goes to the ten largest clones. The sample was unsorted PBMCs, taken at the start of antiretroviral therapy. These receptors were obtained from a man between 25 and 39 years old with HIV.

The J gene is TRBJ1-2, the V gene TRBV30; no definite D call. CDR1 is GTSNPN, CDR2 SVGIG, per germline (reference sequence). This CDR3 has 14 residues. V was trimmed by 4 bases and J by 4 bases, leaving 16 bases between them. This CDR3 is CAWIPPRGIYGYTF. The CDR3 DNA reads TGTGCCTGGATCCCCCCCCGAGGAATCTATGGCTACACCTTC.

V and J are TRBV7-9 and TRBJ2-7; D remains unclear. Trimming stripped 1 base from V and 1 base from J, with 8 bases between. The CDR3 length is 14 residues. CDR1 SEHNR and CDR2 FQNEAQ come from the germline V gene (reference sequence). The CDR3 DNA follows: TGTGCCAGCAGCTTAGACCGTAGTTCCTACGAGCAGTACTTC. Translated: CASSLDRSSYEQYF.

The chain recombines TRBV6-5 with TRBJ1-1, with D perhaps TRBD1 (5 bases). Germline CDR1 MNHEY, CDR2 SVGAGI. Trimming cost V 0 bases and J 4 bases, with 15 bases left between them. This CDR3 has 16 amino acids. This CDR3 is CASSYSGGGRGTEAFF. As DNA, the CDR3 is TGTGCCAGCAGTTACTCGGGCGGGGGTAGGGGCACTGAAGCTTTCTTT.

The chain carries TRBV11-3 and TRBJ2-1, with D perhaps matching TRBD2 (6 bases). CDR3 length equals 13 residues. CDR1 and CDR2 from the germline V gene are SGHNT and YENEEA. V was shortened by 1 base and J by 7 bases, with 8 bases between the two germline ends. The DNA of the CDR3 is TGTGCCAGCAGCTTAGTGCGGGGAAATGAGCAGTTCTTC. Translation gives CASSLVRGNEQFF.

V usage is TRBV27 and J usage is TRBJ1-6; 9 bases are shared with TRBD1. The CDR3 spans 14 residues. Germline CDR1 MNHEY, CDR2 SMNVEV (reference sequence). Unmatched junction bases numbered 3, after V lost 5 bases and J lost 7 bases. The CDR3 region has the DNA TGTGCCAGCAGTCACGGACAGGGGAATTCACCCCTCCACTTT. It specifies CASSHGQGNSPLHF.

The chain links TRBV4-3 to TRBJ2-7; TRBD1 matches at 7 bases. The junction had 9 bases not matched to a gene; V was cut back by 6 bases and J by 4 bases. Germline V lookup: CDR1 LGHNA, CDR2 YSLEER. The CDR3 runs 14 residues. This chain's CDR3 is CASSPGTEPYEQYF. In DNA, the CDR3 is TGCGCCAGCAGTCCCGGGACAGAACCTTACGAGCAGTACTTC.